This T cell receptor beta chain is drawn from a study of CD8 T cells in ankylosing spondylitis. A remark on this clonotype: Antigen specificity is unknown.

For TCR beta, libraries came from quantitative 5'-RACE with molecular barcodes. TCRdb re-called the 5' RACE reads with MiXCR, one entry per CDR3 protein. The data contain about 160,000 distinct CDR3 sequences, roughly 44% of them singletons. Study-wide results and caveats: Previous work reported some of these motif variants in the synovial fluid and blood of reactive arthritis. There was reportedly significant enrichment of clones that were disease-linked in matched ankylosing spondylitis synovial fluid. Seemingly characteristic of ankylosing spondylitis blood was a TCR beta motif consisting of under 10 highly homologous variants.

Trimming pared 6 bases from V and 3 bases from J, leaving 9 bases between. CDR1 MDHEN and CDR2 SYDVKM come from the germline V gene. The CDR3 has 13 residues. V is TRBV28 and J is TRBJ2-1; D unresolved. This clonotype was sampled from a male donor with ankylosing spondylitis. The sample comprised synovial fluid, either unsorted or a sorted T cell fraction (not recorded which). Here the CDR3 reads CASSPIDYNEQFF. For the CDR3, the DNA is TGTGCCAGCAGCCCTATCGACTACAATGAGCAGTTCTTC. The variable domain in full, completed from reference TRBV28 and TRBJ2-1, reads DVKVTQSSRYLVKRTGEKVFLECVQDMDHENMFWYRQDPGLGLRLIYFSYDVKMKEKGDIPEGYSVSREKKERFSLILESASTNQTSMYLCASSPIDYNEQFFGPGTRLTVL.